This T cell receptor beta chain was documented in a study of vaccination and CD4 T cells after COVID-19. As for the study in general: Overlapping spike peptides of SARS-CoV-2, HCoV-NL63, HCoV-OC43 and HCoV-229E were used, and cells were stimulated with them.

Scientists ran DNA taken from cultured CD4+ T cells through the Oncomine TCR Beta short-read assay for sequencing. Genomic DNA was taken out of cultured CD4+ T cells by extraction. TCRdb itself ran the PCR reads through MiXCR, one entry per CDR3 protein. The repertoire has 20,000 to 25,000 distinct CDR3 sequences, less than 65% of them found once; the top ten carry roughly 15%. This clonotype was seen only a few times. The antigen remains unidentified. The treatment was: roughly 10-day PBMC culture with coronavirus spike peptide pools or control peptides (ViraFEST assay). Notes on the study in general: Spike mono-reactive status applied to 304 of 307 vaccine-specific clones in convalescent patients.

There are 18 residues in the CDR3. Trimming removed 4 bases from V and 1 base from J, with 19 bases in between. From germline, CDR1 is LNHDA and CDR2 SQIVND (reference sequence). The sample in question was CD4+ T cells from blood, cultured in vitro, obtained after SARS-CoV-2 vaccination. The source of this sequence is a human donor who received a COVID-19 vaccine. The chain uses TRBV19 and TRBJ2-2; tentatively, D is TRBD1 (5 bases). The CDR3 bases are TGTGCCAGTAGTACTACCATAACGACAGCCTTGAACACCGGGGAGCTGTTTTTT. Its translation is CASSTTITTALNTGELFF.